This TCR beta chain was recorded in a study of early T cells in non-severe SARS-CoV-2 infection. The sample holds many counts of this clonotype. Unique molecular identifier tags were affixed to discrete cDNA molecules. TCRdb called the 5' RACE reads again in MiXCR, with one record for every CDR3 protein. The data show 75,000 to 100,000 distinct CDR3 sequences, approximately 15% seen once. Germline-derived CDR1 and CDR2 are MDHEN and SYDVKM. With 4 bases removed from V and 6 bases from J, the gap between germline ends came to 10 bases. The CDR3 has 12 residues. The chain is built from TRBV28 and TRBJ2-7, with D maybe TRBD2 (5 bases). The TCR comes from an adult who was a healthcare worker with PCR-confirmed SARS-CoV-2 infection or an uninfected control (not recorded which). Input material: whole blood. Written as DNA, the CDR3 is TGTGCCAGCAGTTCGGAGGTTGGCGAGCAGTACTTC. Protein product: CASSSEVGEQYF.